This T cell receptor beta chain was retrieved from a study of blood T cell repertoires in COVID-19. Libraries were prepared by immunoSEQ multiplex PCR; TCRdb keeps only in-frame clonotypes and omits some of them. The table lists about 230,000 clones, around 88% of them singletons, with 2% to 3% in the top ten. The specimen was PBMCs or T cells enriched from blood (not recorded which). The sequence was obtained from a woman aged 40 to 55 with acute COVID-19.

DNA for the CDR3: TGTGCCAGCAGCTCGCAGGGGGCTGGAAACACCATATATTTT. This translates into CASSSQGAGNTIYF. The V call is TRBV7-2, the J call TRBJ1-3; 7 bases fit TRBD1. The CDR3 totals 14 residues. V lost 4 bases to trimming and J lost 2 bases; unmatched junction nucleotides: 2. The germline V gene has CDR1 SGHTA and CDR2 FQGNSA.